Following are 19 T cell receptor beta chains from one sample sequenced in a study of T-cell memory formation after mild COVID-19. Each CDR3 protein gets one entry after TCRdb re-called the 5' RACE reads with MiXCR. The data hold 500,000 to 550,000 distinct CDR3 sequences, with around 21% observed a single time. Sequencing was carried out using PBMCs or a T cell subset sorted from them (not recorded which). The receptors stem from an adult woman who had mild COVID-19 (a few samples of this study predate the infection). Cell type and time point are not known.

The CDR3 nucleotides are TGTGCCAGCAGCTTATTTAGGGAGGGCACCGGGGAGCTGTTTTTT. This codes for CASSLFREGTGELFF. The V call is TRBV11-3, the J call TRBJ2-2, with TRBD2 matching 7 bases. CDR1 and CDR2 from the germline V gene are SGHNT and YENEEA. This CDR3 has 15 residues. The V gene end was trimmed by 2 bases and the J gene end by 4 bases; junction bases not matched to a gene: 4. The entire variable domain, with the rest obtained from reference TRBV11-3 and TRBJ2-2, is as follows: EAGVVQSPRYKIIEKKQPVAFWCNPISGHNTLYWYLQNLGQGPELLIRYENEEAVDDSQLPKDRFSAERLKGVDSTLKIQPAELGDSAVYLCASSLFREGTGELFFGEGSRLTVL.

This chain joins TRBV30 and TRBJ2-6; TRBD1 matches at 8 bases. V lost 4 bases, J lost 5 bases, and 10 bases stayed unmatched. Germline loops: CDR1 GTSNPN, CDR2 SVGIG (reference sequence). CDR3 length: 16 residues. CDR3 amino acids: CAWTRDRSLWANVLTF. CDR3 coding DNA: TGTGCCTGGACTAGGGACAGGTCTCTCTGGGCCAACGTCCTGACTTTC. Variable domain in full (rest from reference TRBV30 and TRBJ2-6): SQTIHQWPATLVQPVGSPLSLECTVEGTSNPNLYWYRQAAGRGLQLLFYSVGIGQISSEVPQNLSASRPQDRQFILSSKKLLLSDSGFYLCAWTRDRSLWANVLTFGAGSRLTVL.

The chain joins TRBV18 to TRBJ2-1; 7 bases agree with TRBD2. The V segment lost 0 bases and the J segment 4 bases; nucleotides outside the gene matches: 9. Per germline, CDR1 KGHSH and CDR2 LQKENI. CDR3 length: 17 residues. CDR3 bases: TGTGCCAGCTCACCACCTGGCTTCAGCGGGAAGTACAATGAGCAGTTCTTC. Protein sequence: CASSPPGFSGKYNEQFF.

The chain carries TRBV5-6 and TRBJ2-1; 10 positions match TRBD2. The CDR3 totals 16 residues. Germline V gives CDR1 SGHDT, CDR2 YYEEEE. The V segment lost 0 bases and the J segment 6 bases; nucleotides outside the gene matches: 6. CDR3: CASSLAGTSESNEQFF. CDR3 nucleotide sequence: TGTGCCAGCAGCTTGGCCGGGACTAGCGAGTCCAATGAGCAGTTCTTC.

This clonotype was found a few times. This chain connects TRBV12-3 or TRBV12-4 to TRBJ2-2; 11 bases agree with TRBD1. Unmatched junction bases numbered 8, after V lost 2 bases and J lost 0 bases. The CDR3 runs 19 residues. This chain's CDR3 is CASSLIGTGGIANTGELFF. The DNA of the CDR3 is TGTGCCAGCAGTTTAATAGGGACAGGGGGTATCGCGAACACCGGGGAGCTGTTTTTT.

The chain carries TRBV20-1 and TRBJ2-3; 7 bases are a match to TRBD1. CDR1 DFQATT and CDR2 SNEGSKA come from the germline V gene (reference sequence). Losses at the gene ends were 3 bases for V and 2 bases for J; bases not matched to a gene: 8. CDR3 size: 15 residues. CDR3 amino acids: CSASPTGDLTDTQYF. CDR3 DNA sequence: TGCAGTGCTAGTCCTACAGGGGACCTCACAGATACGCAGTATTTT.

In its sample, this clonotype was seen a few times. V and J are TRBV20-1 and TRBJ2-1; TRBD2 matches at 8 bases. Germline CDR1 is DFQATT and CDR2 is SNEGSKA (reference sequence). The CDR3 runs 14 residues. The V and J ends lost 5 bases and 8 bases, in that order; junction bases with no gene match: 11. This chain's CDR3 is CSAPNWATSDEQFF. The CDR3 DNA reads as TGCAGTGCTCCTAACTGGGCGACTAGCGATGAGCAGTTCTTC.

This clonotype was counted a few times. The rearrangement uses TRBV7-9 and TRBJ2-3; 12 bases agree with TRBD2. Per germline, CDR1 SEHNR and CDR2 FQNEAQ (reference sequence). V lost 10 bases, J lost 2 bases, and 7 bases stayed unmatched. CDR3 length: 15 residues. CDR3 protein: CATTRTSGITDTQYF. CDR3 DNA: TGTGCCACTACTAGGACTAGCGGGATCACAGATACGCAGTATTTT.

This clonotype was observed a few times. The chain is built from TRBV20-1 and TRBJ2-7; the D is unclear. Germline CDR1 is DFQATT and CDR2 is SNEGSKA (reference sequence). CDR3 length: 16 residues. The V end lost 0 bases, the J end lost 2 bases, and 17 bases lay between the germline ends. The CDR3: CSARDEKQWPTYEQYF. CDR3 in DNA: TGCAGTGCTAGAGATGAGAAACAGTGGCCGACCTACGAGCAGTACTTC.

V is TRBV29-1 and J is TRBJ2-3; 7 bases match TRBD1. The length of the CDR3 is 10 residues. Germline V lookup: CDR1 SQVTM, CDR2 ANQGSEA. Germline trimming cut 8 bases from V and 5 bases from J; bases unmatched to any gene: 1. This CDR3 is CSTGVDTQYF. The CDR3 nucleotides read TGCAGCACAGGGGTAGATACGCAGTATTTT.

The chain employs TRBV10-3 and TRBJ1-2; D possibly corresponds to TRBD1 (6 bases). CDR1 is ENHRY and CDR2 is SYGVKD in the germline V gene. The CDR3 spans 13 residues. V lost 10 bases and J lost 5, with 17 bases in between. Here the CDR3 DNA reads TGTGCCACCGGTCAAGGGGGGCGGTATGGCTACACCTTC. Protein product: CATGQGGRYGYTF.

In this sample, this clonotype turned up a few times. The chain uses TRBV12-3 or TRBV12-4 and TRBJ2-5, with 9 bases that match TRBD1. The CDR3 has 14 amino acids. V shed 5 bases and J 3 bases; nucleotides not matched to a gene: 4. CDR3: CASSPQGAEETQYF. The CDR3 DNA is TGTGCCAGCAGTCCACAGGGGGCAGAAGAGACCCAGTACTTC.

This clonotype has more than one count but fewer than ten. V usage is TRBV6-5 and J usage is TRBJ1-5, with D unresolved. V lost 5 bases and J 0 bases, leaving 14 bases between the germline ends. This CDR3 contains 16 residues. Germline lookup yields CDR1 MNHEY and CDR2 SVGAGI. CDR3 in DNA: TGTGCCAGCAGTCCCCGGGATCTAAATAGCAATCAGCCCCAGCATTTT. It encodes CASSPRDLNSNQPQHF.

This rearrangement joins TRBV5-1 to TRBJ2-3; D call uncertain. The V and J ends lost 2 bases and 0 bases respectively, with 10 bases between them. This CDR3 spans 15 amino acids. Germline values: CDR1 SGHRS, CDR2 YFSETQ. DNA for the CDR3: TGCGCCAGCAGCTTACAACCGACCAGCACAGATACGCAGTATTTT. Protein: CASSLQPTSTDTQYF.

The sample holds one count of this clonotype. One end of the junction does not line up with germline, which may come from a read error. The rearrangement joins TRBV24-1 to TRBJ1-5, with D maybe TRBD1 (5 bases). Germline values: CDR1 KGHDR, CDR2 SFDVKD. The CDR3 is 16 amino acids. CDR3 sequence (DNA): TGTGCCACCAGTGATGTTGGGACGGCCTCGGGTCAGCCCAAGCATTTT. This gives the protein CATSDVGTASGQPKHF.

This clonotype showed up just a few times. The V gene is TRBV10-3, the J gene TRBJ2-3; 10 bases match TRBD2. The V segment lost 3 bases and the J segment 5 bases; nucleotides outside the gene matches: 8. CDR1 ENHRY and CDR2 SYGVKD come from the germline V gene. The length of the CDR3 is 16 residues. This chain's CDR3 is CAISDYSGRRRDTQYF. The CDR3 DNA follows: TGTGCCATCAGTGATTATAGCGGGAGGCGGAGAGATACGCAGTATTTT.

V is TRBV7-9 and J is TRBJ1-1; D remains ambiguous. There are 16 residues in the CDR3. Per germline, CDR1 SEHNR and CDR2 FQNEAQ (reference sequence). V was shortened by 5 bases and J by 4 bases, with 20 bases between the two germline ends. CDR3 in amino acids: CASSDAGSRLGTEAFF. The CDR3 DNA reads as TGTGCCAGCAGCGATGCCGGTAGTCGCCTCGGCACTGAAGCTTTCTTT.

This clonotype occurred a few times. The chain is built from TRBV7-3 and TRBJ1-5, with D possibly TRBD1 on 5 matching bases. The V end lost 4 bases, the J end lost 0 bases, and 16 bases lay between the germline ends. CDR1 is SGHTA, CDR2 FQGTGA, per germline. This CDR3 has 17 amino acids. The CDR3: CASSSWDGKNSNQPQHF. The CDR3 bases are TGTGCCAGCAGCTCCTGGGACGGTAAAAATAGCAATCAGCCCCAGCATTTT.

This rearrangement joins TRBV5-5 to TRBJ2-2; tentatively, D is TRBD1 (6 bases). Germline lookup yields CDR1 SGHKS and CDR2 YYEKEE (reference sequence). The V gene lost 2 bases and the J gene lost 7 bases, with 12 bases spanning the gap. The CDR3 runs 14 residues. CDR3 nucleotide sequence: TGTGCCAGCAGCTTCGGGACAATAGGCGGGGAGCTGTTTTTT. Its protein is CASSFGTIGGELFF.